One and the same sample provided the 20 T cell receptor beta chains below, sequenced in a study of T cells after yellow fever vaccination. In TCRdb, the 5' RACE reads were re-called with MiXCR into one record per CDR3 protein. Seen here are some 320,000 distinct CDR3 sequences, approximately 4.3% observed once, and the top ten hold approximately 19%. Here the sequenced sample was PBMCs, taken 15 days after the yellow fever booster vaccination. These receptors originate from a man younger than 35 who received the YFV17D yellow fever vaccine.

This clonotype was seen a handful of times. The V gene is TRBV7-2, the J gene TRBJ2-5, with 7 bases identical to TRBD1. The germline CDR1 and CDR2 sequences are SGHTA and FQGNSA. The V gene end was trimmed by 3 bases and the J gene end by 4 bases; junction bases not matched to a gene: 2. The CDR3 sequence is 13 residues long. As DNA, the CDR3 is TGTGCCAGCAGCTTTAAGGGGGCAGAGACCCAGTACTTC. It is translated as CASSFKGAETQYF.

There are many counts of this clonotype. The V gene is TRBV6-1, the J gene TRBJ2-2; D gene ambiguous. Per germline, CDR1 MNHNS and CDR2 SASEGT. The CDR3 covers 13 residues. V lost 2 bases and J lost 4, with 5 bases in between. The CDR3 loop reads CASSESGTGELFF. Written as DNA, the CDR3 is TGTGCCAGCAGTGAATCCGGCACCGGGGAGCTGTTTTTT.

This clonotype was recorded a few times. The rearrangement joins TRBV18 to TRBJ2-3; 12 bases are shared with TRBD2. The ends lost 3 bases at V and 0 bases at J; junction bases unmatched: 10. This CDR3 comprises 19 residues. Germline loops: CDR1 KGHSH, CDR2 LQKENI. CDR3 DNA: TGTGCCAGCTCACCGGTGACTAGCGGGGGAGCGACCAGCACAGATACGCAGTATTTT. It is translated as CASSPVTSGGATSTDTQYF.

This clonotype has only one observation. A much larger clonotype is one base distant, so this may be a read error. This likely comes from a read error, as the CDR3 has no conserved phenylalanine or tryptophan at its end. The CDR3 region is CASRDLGGQETQYL. DNA for the CDR3: TGTGCCAGCAGGGACCTGGGGGGCCAAGAGACCCAGTACCTC. The V gene is TRBV6-1, the J gene TRBJ2-5; TRBD2 is a possible D gene (6 bases). The CDR3 covers 14 residues. Trimming removed 6 bases at V and 1 base at J, with 12 bases between. CDR1 MNHNS and CDR2 SASEGT come from the germline V gene.

This clonotype was seen repeatedly, ten times or more. This chain connects TRBV4-2 to TRBJ2-4; no clear D gene. CDR3 length: 13 amino acids. V was clipped by 4 bases and J by 6 bases, with 10 bases between them. Germline V gene sequence: CDR1 LGHNA, CDR2 YNFKEQ. CDR3 DNA sequence: TGTGCCAGCAGCCGAGAGGCACGAAACATTCAGTACTTC. It codes for CASSREARNIQYF.

This clonotype was detected ten times or more. V usage is TRBV20-1 and J usage is TRBJ2-7, with TRBD2 matching 9 bases. V was pared by 7 bases and J by 2 bases, with 6 bases of the junction left unmatched. From germline, CDR1 is DFQATT and CDR2 SNEGSKA (reference sequence). The CDR3 length is 13 residues. In DNA, the CDR3 is TGCAGTGGGGCTAGCGGGGACCCCTACGAGCAGTACTTC. It translates to CSGASGDPYEQYF.

Only a few counts were recorded for this clonotype. The J gene is TRBJ2-3, the V gene TRBV12-5; D gene uncertain. V was trimmed by 0 bases and J by 4 bases, leaving 8 bases between them. This CDR3 has 14 residues. CDR1 and CDR2 (germline): LGHNT, FRNRAP. The CDR3 DNA is TGTGCTAGTGGTTTGGTCGCTTTGGCAGATACGCAGTATTTT. It is translated as CASGLVALADTQYF.

At least ten counts were recorded for this clonotype. Germline and junction disagree at one end, which may indicate a read error. The chain has TRBV12-3 or TRBV12-4 and TRBJ1-3; 8 bases agree with TRBD1. The CDR3 totals 14 residues. In DNA form, the CDR3 reads TGTGCCAGCACTTTACAGGGGGCTGGAAACACCATATATTTT. Protein product: CASTLQGAGNTIYF.

The table lists this clonotype with many counts. This chain uses TRBV29-1 with TRBJ2-5, with 11 nucleotides matching TRBD1. The J segment lost 4 bases and the V segment lost 8 bases, leaving 6 bases of the junction unmatched. The CDR3 runs 13 residues. CDR1 and CDR2 (germline): SQVTM, ANQGSEA. CDR3 residues: CSTRTGGIETQYF. As DNA, the CDR3 is TGCAGCACCCGGACAGGGGGCATAGAGACCCAGTACTTC.

This clonotype was detected a few times. The rearrangement links TRBV30 to TRBJ2-5; unclear D gene. The CDR3 sequence is 13 residues long. CDR1 is GTSNPN and CDR2 is SVGIG in the germline V gene (reference sequence). Trimming removed 4 bases at V and 0 bases at J, with 9 bases between. Here the CDR3 DNA reads TGTGCCTGGAACGGGCGGAACCAAGAGACCCAGTACTTC. Translated, it gives CAWNGRNQETQYF.

The rearrangement joins TRBV4-1 to TRBJ2-3, with no clear D. V lost 0 bases to trimming and J lost 3 bases, with 13 bases between them. Germline V gives CDR1 MGHRA, CDR2 YSYEKL. This CDR3 has 16 residues. The CDR3 DNA reads as TGCGCCAGCAGCCAAGATGAGACCCTAAATACAGATACGCAGTATTTT. Residues: CASSQDETLNTDTQYF.

This clonotype showed up many times. This chain joins TRBV6-2 or TRBV6-3 and TRBJ1-1, with TRBD1 matching 7 bases. The CDR3 covers 15 residues. The germline V gene encodes CDR1 MNHEY and CDR2 SVGEGT. Germline trimming cut 3 bases from V and 3 bases from J; bases unmatched to any gene: 7. The CDR3 region is CASSYVRDRYTEAFF. The CDR3 DNA reads as TGTGCCAGCAGTTATGTCCGGGACAGATACACTGAAGCTTTCTTT.

At least ten counts were recorded for this clonotype. This rearrangement joins TRBV28 to TRBJ2-7; a weak D match, TRBD2 (5 bases). Deletions cut 5 bases from V and 6 bases from J, with 14 bases between. CDR3 length: 13 amino acids. From germline, CDR1 is MDHEN and CDR2 SYDVKM. The CDR3 DNA follows: TGTGCCAGCAGTAGGACTCCGCCTGGCGAGCAGTACGTC. Its protein is CASSRTPPGEQYV.

The chain recombines TRBV20-1 with TRBJ1-2; TRBD1 is a possible D gene (6 bases). Germline V gene lookup returns CDR1 DFQATT and CDR2 SNEGSKA (reference sequence). This CDR3 has 12 residues. V was cut by 4 bases and J by 8 bases, with 14 bases left in between. CDR3 nucleotide sequence: TGCAGTGCTATCACAGGGTTCGCCGGCTACACCTTC. Translation: CSAITGFAGYTF.

The table lists this clonotype with many counts. The chain carries TRBV7-2 and TRBJ1-6; D not resolved. The CDR3 consists of 14 residues. CDR1 and CDR2 (germline): SGHTA, FQGNSA. Trimming removed 1 base at V and 5 bases at J, with 6 bases between. CDR3 nucleotides: TGTGCCAGCAGCTTAGAGGGAAATAATTCACCCCTCCACTTT. Translation: CASSLEGNNSPLHF.

This clonotype was found many times. The chain employs TRBV20-1 and TRBJ1-1, with 10 bases matching TRBD1. CDR1 is DFQATT, CDR2 SNEGSKA, per germline (reference sequence). CDR3 length: 13 amino acids. The CDR3 sequence: CSISGTGATEAFF. The CDR3 DNA reads TGCTCCATAAGCGGGACAGGGGCGACTGAAGCTTTCTTT.

Many counts were recorded for this clonotype. This rearrangement joins TRBV12-3 or TRBV12-4 to TRBJ2-3, with D unclear. This CDR3 spans 13 amino acids. V gave up 3 bases and J gave up 2 bases, with 6 bases separating them. The CDR3 spells CASSLFPTDTQYF. DNA of the CDR3: TGTGCCAGCAGTTTGTTCCCCACAGATACGCAGTATTTT.

This clonotype was observed many times. The chain uses TRBV7-9 and TRBJ1-1; maybe TRBD1 (6 bases). V was trimmed by 6 bases and J by 4 bases, leaving 15 bases between them. The CDR3 is made up of 14 amino acids. CDR1 SEHNR and CDR2 FQNEAQ come from the germline V gene (reference sequence). Written as DNA, the CDR3 is TGTGCCAGCAGGGCGAGGGGGGGCGGCACTGAAGCTTTCTTT. Its translation is CASRARGGGTEAFF.

In its sample, this clonotype was seen many times. The chain is built from TRBV7-9 and TRBJ1-1, with unresolved D. Germline V gene lookup returns CDR1 SEHNR and CDR2 FQNEAQ (reference sequence). Between the trimmed V and J ends, which lost 1 base and 7 bases, there was a span of 13 bases. The CDR3 contains 14 residues. In DNA form, the CDR3 reads TGTGCCAGCAGCTTAGTCCCCGGGAGCCTTGAAGCTTTCTTT. Encoded protein: CASSLVPGSLEAFF.

V usage is TRBV6-2 or TRBV6-3 and J usage is TRBJ2-1; 9 bases are shared with TRBD2. CDR3 length equals 16 residues. V gave up 6 bases and J gave up 12 bases; unmatched junction bases: 18. Germline CDR1 is MNHEY and CDR2 is SVGEGT. CDR3 sequence: CASSIRVERGAGGQFF. The CDR3 nucleotides are TGTGCCAGCAGCATCAGGGTGGAGCGGGGGGCCGGCGGGCAGTTCTTC.